One sample yielded the 14 T cell receptor beta chains listed below, sequenced in a study of spatial heterogeneity in lung cancer. TCRdb re-derived calls from the 5' RACE reads in MiXCR, one entry per CDR3 protein. This sample has 7,500 to 8,000 distinct CDR3 sequences, with roughly 6.5% found just once. Their antigens are not known. Whole-study findings and limits: Mutation counts in tumors were tracked by counts of expanded intratumoral alpha and beta TCRs.

Documented time point: sample taken at primary tumor resection. The source was lung tumor tissue, collected at surgery. The receptors shown here come from a female donor with early-stage non-small cell lung cancer.

This clonotype was observed many times. This beta chain is an unintended read in a library built for alpha chains; its size means little. CDR3 nucleotide sequence: TGTGCCAGCAGGGACGATCGGGGCGAGCAGTACTTC. Its protein product is CASRDDRGEQYF. The chain has TRBV6-5 and TRBJ2-7; the D gene is possibly TRBD2 (5 bases). V lost 6 bases and J 6 bases, leaving 12 bases between the germline ends. The CDR3 extends over 12 amino acids. Per germline, CDR1 MNHEY and CDR2 SVGAGI.

In this sample, this clonotype is medium-sized. This beta chain lies outside the target of a library built for alpha chains; its clone size means little. The V and J genes are TRBV7-9 and TRBJ2-1, with TRBD2 matching over 14 bases. CDR1 and CDR2 (germline): SEHNR, FQNEAQ (reference sequence). The junction had 6 bases not matched to a gene; V was cut back by 5 bases and J by 9 bases. The CDR3 spans 15 residues. The CDR3 region has the DNA TGTGCCAGCAGCCAGGGACTAGCGGGAGTGTCTGAGCAGTTCTTC. Its protein product is CASSQGLAGVSEQFF.

Turning to this clonotype: For a library built for alpha chains, this beta chain is a stray read; little rests on its size. The rearrangement uses TRBV24-1 and TRBJ2-3; 8 bases fit TRBD2. The CDR3 runs to 15 residues. Trimming at V came to 1 base and at J to 3 bases, leaving 2 bases not matched to a gene. Germline V gene lookup returns CDR1 KGHDR and CDR2 SFDVKD. CDR3 coding DNA: TGTGCCACCAGTGATTTAGCGGGAGATACAGATACGCAGTATTTT. This encodes CATSDLAGDTDTQYF.

This clonotype has at least ten counts. Little can be read into the size of this beta chain, an off-target read in a library designed for alpha chains. This chain links TRBV11-2 with TRBJ1-1; no firm D call. V lost 7 bases and J lost 3, with 6 bases in between. Germline loops: CDR1 SGHAT, CDR2 FQNNGV. The CDR3 is made up of 11 amino acids. DNA of the CDR3: TGTGCCAGCACCTTGGACACTGAAGCTTTCTTT. This sequence encodes CASTLDTEAFF. Using reference TRBV11-2 and TRBJ1-1 for the parts outside the CDR3, the full variable domain is EAGVAQSPRYKIIEKRQSVAFWCNPISGHATLYWYQQILGQGPKLLIQFQNNGVVDDSQLPKDRFSAERLKGVDSTLKIQPAKLEDSAVYLCASTLDTEAFFGQGTRLTVV.

Turning to this clonotype: This clone may be a read error of a much larger clone one base away. As an off-target read in a library built for alpha chains, this beta chain has a frequency of little significance. The chain carries TRBV9 and TRBJ2-7; no clear D. There are 13 residues in the CDR3. Germline assignment: CDR1 SGDLS and CDR2 YYNGEE. The CDR3 DNA reads as TGTGTCAGCAGCGCGAGACCTGGGTACGAGCAGTACTTC. Protein product: CVSSARPGYEQYF. The full variable domain, completed using reference TRBV9 and TRBJ2-7, is DSGVTQTPKHLITATGQRVTLRCSPRSGDLSVYWYQQSLDQGLQFLIQYYNGEERAKGNILERFSAQQFPDLHSELNLSSLELGDSALYFCVSSARPGYEQYFGPGTRLTVT.

This clonotype appeared many times. The library was designed around alpha chains, so this beta chain is a stray read whose abundance carries little weight. V usage is TRBV15 and J usage is TRBJ2-7, with D unclear. Trimming stripped 0 bases from V and 0 bases from J, with 6 bases between. This CDR3 region has 14 residues. In germline, CDR1 is LNHNV, CDR2 YYDKDF (reference sequence). CDR3 nucleotides: TGTGCCACCAGCAGAGACAGCTACTCCTACGAGCAGTACTTC. This codes for CATSRDSYSYEQYF.

This clonotype occurred many times. This beta chain came through as a stray read in a library set up for alpha chains, and its size says little. Here the CDR3 reads CSAPLGLRDEQYF. CDR3 nucleotides: TGCAGTGCTCCACTAGGCCTTCGGGACGAGCAGTACTTC. The chain combines TRBV20-1 with TRBJ2-7; TRBD2 might be the D (5 bases). This CDR3 has 13 amino acids. Trimming removed 5 bases at V and 5 bases at J, with 16 bases between. Germline CDR1 is DFQATT and CDR2 is SNEGSKA (reference sequence).

This clonotype was seen many times. Since the library was made to target alpha chains, this beta chain is a stray read and its abundance is not meaningful. The rearrangement joins TRBV5-1 to TRBJ2-7; either TRBD1 or TRBD2 may supply D (5 bases each). Germline CDR1 and CDR2: SGHRS and YFSETQ. V shed 4 bases and J shed 3 bases, with 14 bases lying between them. This CDR3 region has 14 residues. The CDR3 here is CASSPRGLGYEQYF. The CDR3 region has the DNA TGCGCCAGCAGCCCCCGGGGCCTAGGCTACGAGCAGTACTTC.

This clonotype was observed many times. For a library built for alpha chains, this beta chain is a stray read; little rests on its size. CDR3 region: CASSHSLGAGVQNEQYF. The CDR3 DNA sequence: TGTGCCAGCAGCCACTCCTTAGGAGCGGGAGTACAAAACGAGCAGTACTTC. The V and J genes are TRBV3-1 and TRBJ2-7; TRBD2 matches 8 bases. The CDR3 is 17 amino acids. After removal of 3 bases from V and 5 bases from J, the junction contained 15 bases not matched to a gene. The germline V gene has CDR1 LGHDT and CDR2 YNNKEL (reference sequence).

This clonotype occurred many times. This beta chain came through as a stray read in a library set up for alpha chains, and its size says little. The chain uses TRBV5-1 and TRBJ2-1, with 9 positions matching TRBD2. The V and J ends lost 0 bases and 3 bases, in that order; junction bases with no gene match: 4. CDR1 is SGHRS, CDR2 YFSETQ, per germline. The CDR3 is 16 residues long. The CDR3 sequence: CASSLGGLAGYNEQFF. The CDR3 region has the DNA TGCGCCAGCAGCTTGGGGGGACTAGCCGGCTACAATGAGCAGTTCTTC.

In this sample, this clonotype turned up many times. As an off-target read in a library built for alpha chains, this beta chain has a frequency of little significance. This sequence joins TRBV7-2 and TRBJ2-2; 10 positions agree with TRBD1. Germline assignment: CDR1 SGHTA and CDR2 FQGNSA. The CDR3 is 15 amino acids. The V and J ends lost 4 bases and 3 bases, in that order; junction bases with no gene match: 2. The CDR3 is CASSSGQGYTGELFF. The CDR3 region has the DNA TGTGCCAGCAGCTCGGGACAGGGGTACACCGGGGAGCTGTTTTTT.

In its sample, this clonotype was seen many times. As an off-target read in a library built for alpha chains, this beta chain has a frequency of little significance. J is TRBJ1-5 and V is TRBV18, with no clear D. Germline values: CDR1 KGHSH, CDR2 LQKENI. The CDR3 loop spans 14 amino acids. Trimming stripped 2 bases from V and 4 bases from J, with 9 bases between. DNA of the CDR3: TGTGCCAGCTCACCAGAGTTCATTAATCAGCCCCAGCATTTT. This codes for CASSPEFINQPQHF.

This clonotype is categorized as medium-sized. This beta chain slipped into a library made for alpha chains as a stray read, so its size is not meaningful. The rearrangement joins TRBV12-3 or TRBV12-4 to TRBJ2-7; D uncertain. The CDR3 has 14 residues. V lost 5 bases and J 0 bases, leaving 11 bases between the germline ends. As DNA, the CDR3 is TGTGCCAGCAGTCGCCGGGCGAGCTCCTACGAGCAGTACTTC. It is translated as CASSRRASSYEQYF.

There are many counts of this clonotype. The library was designed around alpha chains, so this beta chain is a stray read whose abundance carries little weight. The V and J genes are TRBV20-1 and TRBJ2-5, with 9 bases matching TRBD2. The germline CDR1 and CDR2 sequences are DFQATT and SNEGSKA (reference sequence). The length of the CDR3 is 17 residues. V shed 6 bases and J 5 bases; nucleotides not matched to a gene: 19. Written as DNA, the CDR3 is TGCAGTGCCCAACTCTTCGGACTAGCGCCAAAAGGGGAGACCCAGTACTTC. As protein: CSAQLFGLAPKGETQYF.